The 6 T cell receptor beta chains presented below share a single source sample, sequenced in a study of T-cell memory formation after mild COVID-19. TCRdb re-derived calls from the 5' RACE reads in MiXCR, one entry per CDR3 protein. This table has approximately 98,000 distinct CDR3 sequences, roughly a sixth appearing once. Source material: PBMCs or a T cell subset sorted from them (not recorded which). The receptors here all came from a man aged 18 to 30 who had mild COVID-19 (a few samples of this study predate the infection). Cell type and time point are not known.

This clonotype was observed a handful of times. The CDR3 is CASSFPGQGAKNHQETQYF. CDR3 in DNA: TGCGCCAGCAGCTTTCCGGGACAGGGGGCGAAAAACCATCAAGAGACCCAGTACTTC. The chain combines TRBV5-1 with TRBJ2-5, with 12 nucleotides matching TRBD1. V shed 2 bases and J 2 bases; nucleotides not matched to a gene: 13. Looked up from germline, CDR1 is SGHRS and CDR2 is YFSETQ. The CDR3 contains 19 residues.

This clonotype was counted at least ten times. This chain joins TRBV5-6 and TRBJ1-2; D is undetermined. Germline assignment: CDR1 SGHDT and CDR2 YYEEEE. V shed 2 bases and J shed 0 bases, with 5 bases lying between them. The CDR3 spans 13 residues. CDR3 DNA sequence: TGTGCCAGCAGCTTCGAAGCTAACTATGGCTACACCTTC. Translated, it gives CASSFEANYGYTF.

The CDR3 bases are TGCGCCAGCAGCCAAGATGCCCGCGCCCTATCCGGGGCGGATACGCAGTATTTT. It encodes CASSQDARALSGADTQYF. The gene calls are TRBV4-3 and TRBJ2-3; possibly TRBD1 or TRBD2 for D (5 bases each). The germline CDR1 and CDR2 sequences are LGHNA and YSLEER. This CDR3 spans 18 amino acids. V was clipped by 0 bases and J by 6 bases, with 22 bases between them.

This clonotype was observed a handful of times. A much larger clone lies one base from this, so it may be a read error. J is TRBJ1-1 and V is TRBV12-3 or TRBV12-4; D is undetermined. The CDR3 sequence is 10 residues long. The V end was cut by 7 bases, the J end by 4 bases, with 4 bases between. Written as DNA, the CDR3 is TGTGCCAGCACGGGCACTGAAGCTTTCTTT. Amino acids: CASTGTEAFF.

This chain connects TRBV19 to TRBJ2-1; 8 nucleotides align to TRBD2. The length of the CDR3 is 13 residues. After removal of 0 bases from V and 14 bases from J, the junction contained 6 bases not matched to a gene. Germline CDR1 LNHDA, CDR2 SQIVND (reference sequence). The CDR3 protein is CASSIDRGGVKFF. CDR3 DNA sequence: TGTGCCAGTAGTATAGATCGGGGGGGTGTGAAGTTCTTC.

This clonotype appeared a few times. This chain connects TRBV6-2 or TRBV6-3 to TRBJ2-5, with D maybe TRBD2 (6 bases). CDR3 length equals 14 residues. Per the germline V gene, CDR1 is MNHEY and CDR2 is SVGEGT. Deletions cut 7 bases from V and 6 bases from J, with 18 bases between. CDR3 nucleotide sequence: TGTGCCAGCACCCGGGGGAGAGGAAGTAAGACCCAGTACTTC. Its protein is CASTRGRGSKTQYF.